These 23 T cell receptor beta chains were all obtained from the same sample, sequenced in a study of blood T cell repertoires in COVID-19. The table came from immunoSEQ multiplex PCR; TCRdb's copy has only in-frame clones and leaves some out. This repertoire shows fewer than 500,000 clones, 80% to 90% found once; its top ten account for 1% to 1.3%. Sequencing was performed on PBMCs or T cells enriched from blood (not recorded which). Source of these receptors: a young man who had recovered from COVID-19.

The V gene is TRBV11-2, the J gene TRBJ1-1, with D maybe TRBD1 (5 bases). This CDR3 comprises 16 residues. Germline assignment: CDR1 SGHAT and CDR2 FQNNGV. Trimming cost V 2 bases and J 2 bases, with 15 bases left between them. CDR3 protein: CASSLLGQDTNTEAFF. CDR3 coding DNA: TGTGCCAGCAGCTTACTCGGTCAGGACACCAACACTGAAGCTTTCTTT.

The rearrangement links TRBV21-1 to TRBJ2-6; TRBD2, the table's D call, lacks a check against the DNA. TRBV21-1 is listed as a pseudogene. This CDR3 contains 18 residues. In nucleotides, the CDR3 is TGTGCCAGCAGCAAAGTTATAGCGGGAACGGGTGGGGCCAACGTCCTGACTTTC. This translates into CASSKVIAGTGGANVLTF.

The chain employs TRBV7-2 and TRBJ2-7, with D perhaps matching TRBD2 (5 bases). CDR1 and CDR2 from the germline V gene are SGHTA and FQGNSA. CDR3 length: 13 amino acids. V shed 4 bases and J shed 5 bases, with 12 bases lying between them. CDR3 sequence reads: CASSSKGVHEQYF. In DNA form, the CDR3 reads TGTGCCAGCAGCTCGAAGGGAGTCCACGAGCAGTACTTC.

This rearrangement joins TRBV27 to TRBJ2-2; TRBD2 matches at 9 bases. The CDR3 is made up of 17 amino acids. V dropped 7 bases and J dropped 7; count of bases not matched to a gene: 16. Germline V gene data show CDR1 as MNHEY and CDR2 as SMNVEV (reference sequence). CDR3 sequence: CASIPLYAGGLIGELFF. CDR3 sequence (DNA): TGTGCCAGCATCCCCCTTTACGCGGGAGGGCTTATCGGGGAGCTGTTTTTT.

The chain carries TRBV9 and TRBJ1-5, with D perhaps matching TRBD1 (6 bases). The V and J ends lost 3 bases and 9 bases respectively, with 16 bases between them. Germline V lookup: CDR1 SGDLS, CDR2 YYNGEE. The CDR3 loop spans 14 amino acids. DNA for the CDR3: TGTGCCAGCAGCGGGTCCCGGGACACCAGGCCCCAGCATTTT. Its protein is CASSGSRDTRPQHF.

The rearrangement links TRBV28 to TRBJ2-7; 14 bases agree with TRBD2. The CDR3 loop spans 15 amino acids. J lost 3 bases, V lost 6 bases, and 4 bases had no gene match. Germline V gene lookup returns CDR1 MDHEN and CDR2 SYDVKM. The CDR3 DNA is TGTGCCAGCAGGACTAGCGGGAGGGCCTACTACGAGCAGTACTTC. Amino acids: CASRTSGRAYYEQYF.

This rearrangement joins TRBV5-4 to TRBJ2-3; possibly TRBD2 for D (7 bases). The CDR3 has 16 residues. The V end was cut by 7 bases, the J end by 2 bases, with 20 bases between. Germline CDR1 is SGHNT and CDR2 is YYREEE (reference sequence). The CDR3 bases are TGTGCCAGCGGGGGGGGCCTCTCCTCTTCCACAGATACGCAGTATTTT. The encoded protein is CASGGGLSSSTDTQYF.

The chain employs TRBV30 and TRBJ1-1, with TRBD1 as a possible D gene (5 bases). V lost 2 bases and J lost 4, with 11 bases in between. The CDR3 totals 13 residues. Germline V gene lookup returns CDR1 GTSNPN and CDR2 SVGIG (reference sequence). DNA for the CDR3: TGTGCCTGGAGTCCTCAGGGAATCACTGAAGCTTTCTTT. Amino acid sequence: CAWSPQGITEAFF. Complete variable domain (other parts from reference TRBV30 and TRBJ1-1): SQTIHQWPATLVQPVGSPLSLECTVEGTSNPNLYWYRQAAGRGLQLLFYSVGIGQISSEVPQNLSASRPQDRQFILSSKKLLLSDSGFYLCAWSPQGITEAFFGQGTRLTVV.

The V and J genes are TRBV10-3 and TRBJ2-5, with D maybe TRBD1 (6 bases). The CDR3 contains 13 residues. Trimming shortened V by 5 bases and J by 5 bases, and 12 bases separated the two germline ends. Germline loops: CDR1 ENHRY, CDR2 SYGVKD. CDR3 residues: CAISFRDTETQYF. CDR3 nucleotide sequence: TGTGCCATCAGTTTCCGGGACACGGAGACCCAGTACTTC.

This clone came up once. This chain connects TRBV7-9 to TRBJ2-2, with a weak D call TRBD2 (6 bases). Per the germline V gene, CDR1 is SEHNR and CDR2 is FQNEAQ (reference sequence). V dropped 5 bases and J dropped 6 bases, with 16 bases sitting between them. This CDR3 contains 15 residues. The CDR3 region is CASSPGGRFSGELFF. CDR3 sequence (DNA): TGTGCCAGCAGCCCCGGAGGGAGGTTCTCCGGGGAGCTGTTTTTT.

The chain employs TRBV15 and TRBJ2-1; D possibly corresponds to TRBD2 (6 bases). V gave up 7 bases and J gave up 3 bases, with 10 bases separating them. From germline, CDR1 is LNHNV and CDR2 YYDKDF (reference sequence). The CDR3 contains 13 residues. The chain's CDR3 is CATTREVYNEQFF. In DNA, the CDR3 is TGTGCCACCACGCGGGAAGTCTACAATGAGCAGTTCTTC.

The rearrangement uses TRBV29-1 and TRBJ1-5, with 11 bases identical to TRBD1. The V gene's germline CDR1 is SQVTM and CDR2 ANQGSEA. The junction had 4 bases not matched to a gene; V was cut back by 6 bases and J by 6 bases. The CDR3 contains 13 residues. CDR3 bases: TGCAGCGTGGGACAGGGGGGAGGTCAGCCCCAGCATTTT. Its protein product is CSVGQGGGQPQHF.

CDR3 sequence reads: CASSLVRGSREQYF. The CDR3 nucleotides read TGTGCCAGCAGCTTAGTTCGGGGGTCGCGGGAGCAGTACTTC. The chain is built from TRBV11-1 and TRBJ2-7; a weak D match, TRBD2 (6 bases). This CDR3 region has 14 residues. The germline V gene has CDR1 SGHAT and CDR2 FQDESV (reference sequence). Trimming pared 1 base from V and 7 bases from J, leaving 14 bases between.

The chain joins TRBV28 to TRBJ2-1, with a weak D call TRBD2 (6 bases). Germline-derived CDR1 and CDR2 are MDHEN and SYDVKM. The germline V and J ends were trimmed by 5 bases and 12 bases, with 14 bases remaining between them. The CDR3 is made up of 12 amino acids. The CDR3 protein is CASSAKGTLQFF. The CDR3 DNA reads TGTGCCAGCAGTGCGAAGGGGACTCTGCAGTTCTTC.

CDR3 in DNA: TGTGCCAGCACCGACAGAAACTATGGCTACACCTTC. Its translation is CASTDRNYGYTF. The chain links TRBV7-9 to TRBJ1-2, with D maybe TRBD1 (5 bases). Germline CDR1 SEHNR, CDR2 FQNEAQ (reference sequence). V was pared by 7 bases and J by 2 bases, with 8 bases between. The CDR3 length is 12 residues. Based on the CDR3 plus reference TRBV7-9 and TRBJ1-2, the full variable domain is DTGVSQNPRHKITKRGQNVTFRCDPISEHNRLYWYRQTLGQGPEFLTYFQNEAQLEKSRLLSDRFSAERPKGSFSTLEIQRTEQGDSAMYLCASTDRNYGYTFGSGTRLTVV.

The gene calls are TRBV7-3 and TRBJ2-3; D unclear. CDR1 and CDR2 from the germline V gene are SGHTA and FQGTGA. The CDR3 extends over 14 amino acids. V was trimmed by 5 bases and J by 0 bases, leaving 9 bases between them. In DNA form, the CDR3 reads TGTGCCAGCAGCCAGGCAGGAAGCACAGATACGCAGTATTTT. Amino acid sequence: CASSQAGSTDTQYF.

The V and J genes are TRBV7-3 and TRBJ2-2; a weak D match, TRBD1 (5 bases). V was clipped by 1 base and J by 2 bases, with 17 bases between them. Germline V lookup: CDR1 SGHTA, CDR2 FQGTGA. The CDR3 extends over 18 amino acids. CDR3 loop: CASSLMGRSTTNTGELFF. The CDR3 DNA reads TGTGCCAGCAGCTTAATGGGGCGTTCCACCACCAACACCGGGGAGCTGTTTTTT.

CDR3 DNA: TGTGCCAGTAGTATAGCGGGAAATTCACCCCTCCACTTT. This translates into CASSIAGNSPLHF. The chain has TRBV19 and TRBJ1-6; D unresolved. There are 13 residues in the CDR3. Trimming removed 1 base at V and 7 bases at J, with 5 bases between. The germline V gene encodes CDR1 LNHDA and CDR2 SQIVND (reference sequence).

The genes are TRBV5-1 and TRBJ2-5, with 8 bases matching TRBD1. Germline CDR1 SGHRS, CDR2 YFSETQ. Trimming at V came to 5 bases and at J to 2 bases, leaving 2 bases not matched to a gene. This CDR3 contains 13 residues. The CDR3 region has the DNA TGCGCCAGCAGTCGGGACAGGCAAGAGACCCAGTACTTC. Its translation is CASSRDRQETQYF. The whole variable domain, filled in from reference TRBV5-1 and TRBJ2-5, reads KAGVTQTPRYLIKTRGQQVTLSCSPISGHRSVSWYQQTPGQGLQFLFEYFSETQRNKGNFPGRFSGRQFSNSRSEMNVSTLELGDSALYLCASSRDRQETQYFGPGTRLLVL.

The chain joins TRBV7-2 to TRBJ2-5; tentative D call: TRBD1 (6 bases). The V end was cut by 5 bases, the J end by 6 bases, with 13 bases between. Germline V lookup: CDR1 SGHTA, CDR2 FQGNSA. CDR3 length: 13 residues. The CDR3: CASSARGWQTQYF. CDR3 DNA: TGTGCCAGCAGCGCCAGGGGTTGGCAGACCCAGTACTTC.

The chain employs TRBV7-9 and TRBJ1-1; D is ambiguous. Germline CDR1 SEHNR, CDR2 FQNEAQ (reference sequence). The CDR3 is made up of 13 amino acids. V gave up 5 bases and J gave up 8 bases, with 15 bases separating them. CDR3 residues: CASSPGPEAEAFF. The CDR3 coding sequence is TGTGCCAGCAGCCCCGGTCCGGAGGCGGAAGCTTTCTTT. Based on the CDR3 plus reference TRBV7-9 and TRBJ1-1, the full variable domain is DTGVSQNPRHKITKRGQNVTFRCDPISEHNRLYWYRQTLGQGPEFLTYFQNEAQLEKSRLLSDRFSAERPKGSFSTLEIQRTEQGDSAMYLCASSPGPEAEAFFGQGTRLTVV.

The rearrangement joins TRBV6-5 to TRBJ2-2; the match to TRBD1 covers 8 bases. V lost 9 bases and J lost 7; bases outside the gene matches: 10. The CDR3 extends over 14 amino acids. CDR1 is MNHEY, CDR2 SVGAGI, per germline. Here the CDR3 reads CARNPETGVGELFF. The CDR3, as DNA: TGTGCCAGAAACCCCGAGACAGGGGTCGGGGAGCTGTTTTTT.

This clone has a single count. The rearrangement links TRBV29-1 to TRBJ2-2; 9 nucleotides align to TRBD1. V dropped 6 bases and J dropped 1; count of bases not matched to a gene: 3. Germline V CDR1 and CDR2: SQVTM, ANQGSEA. This CDR3 region has 14 residues. CDR3 protein: CSVKGQGNTGELFF. CDR3 bases: TGCAGCGTGAAGGGACAGGGGAACACCGGGGAGCTGTTTTTT.